The entry below describes one T cell receptor beta chain. Antigen unknown. Prepared TCR beta cDNA libraries contained unique molecular identifiers. About 540,000 cDNA molecules were obtained from roughly 1 to 10 million T cells. MiXCR, applied by TCRdb to the PCR reads, yields one record per CDR3 protein. The sample yields 500,000 to 600,000 distinct CDR3 sequences, 44% seen once. These data belong to a study of post-analysis software for immune sequencing data. Whole-study context: The cohort encompassed relapsing-remitting, secondary progressive and progressive-relapsing multiple sclerosis disease courses.

The V gene lost 6 bases and the J gene lost 0 bases, with 15 bases spanning the gap. The CDR3 spans 15 residues. Germline V gives CDR1 MNHEY, CDR2 SVGAGI. Study results and limitations: Compared with controls, patients had more of about 5 TRBV segments, including TRBV5-6, TRBV5-1 and TRBV20-1. Multiple sclerosis patients showed significantly lower normalized Chao1 diversity than controls did. Samples from one preparation batch, clustered by F measure, grouped strongly together.

This rearrangement joins TRBV6-5 to TRBJ2-7; D is tentatively TRBD1 or TRBD2 (5 bases each). This TCR came from a girl aged 10-17 years with multiple sclerosis. Sequencing was done on a sample of blood. Written as DNA, the CDR3 is TGTGCCAGCAGACCCGGGACGGGTAGCTCCTACGAGCAGTACTTC. It yields the protein CASRPGTGSSYEQYF.